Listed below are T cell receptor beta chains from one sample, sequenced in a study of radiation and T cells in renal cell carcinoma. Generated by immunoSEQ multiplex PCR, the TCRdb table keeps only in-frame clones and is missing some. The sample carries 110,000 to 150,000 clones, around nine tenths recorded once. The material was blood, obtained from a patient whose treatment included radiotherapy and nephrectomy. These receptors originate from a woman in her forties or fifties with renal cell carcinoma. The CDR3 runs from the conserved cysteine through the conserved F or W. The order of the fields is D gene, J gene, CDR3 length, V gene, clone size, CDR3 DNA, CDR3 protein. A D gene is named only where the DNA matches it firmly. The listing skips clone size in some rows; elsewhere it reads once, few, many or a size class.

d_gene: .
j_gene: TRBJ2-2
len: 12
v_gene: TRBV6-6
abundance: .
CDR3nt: TGTGCCAGCACCTACACTACCGGGGAGCTGTTTTTT
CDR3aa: CASTYTTGELFF

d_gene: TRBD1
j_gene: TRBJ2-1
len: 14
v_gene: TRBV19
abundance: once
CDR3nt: TGTGCCAGTAGTATCGACAGGGGATCCAATGAGCAGTTCTTC
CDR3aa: CASSIDRGSNEQFF

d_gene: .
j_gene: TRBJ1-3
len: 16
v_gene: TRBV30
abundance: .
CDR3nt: TGTGCCTGGAGTGTTGGAATCGCTTCGAAGGGAAACACCATATATTTT
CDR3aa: CAWSVGIASKGNTIYF

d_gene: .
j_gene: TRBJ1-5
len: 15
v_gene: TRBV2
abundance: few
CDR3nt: TGTGCCAGCAGTTCAAGCGGGGGCACGGGTCAGCCCCAGCATTTT
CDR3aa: CASSSSGGTGQPQHF

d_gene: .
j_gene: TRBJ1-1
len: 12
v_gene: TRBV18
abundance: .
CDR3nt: TGTGCCAGCTCACGGGACGGCGTAACAGCTTTCTTT
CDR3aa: CASSRDGVTAFF

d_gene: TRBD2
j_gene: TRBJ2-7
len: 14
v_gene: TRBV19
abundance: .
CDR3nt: TGTGCCAGTAGTCTCCCCCGAGGGGAGGGCGAGCAGTACTTC
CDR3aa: CASSLPRGEGEQYF

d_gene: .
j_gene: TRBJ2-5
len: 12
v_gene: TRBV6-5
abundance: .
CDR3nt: TGTGCGTCAGGGCAATACCAAGAGACCCAGTACTTC
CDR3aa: CASGQYQETQYF

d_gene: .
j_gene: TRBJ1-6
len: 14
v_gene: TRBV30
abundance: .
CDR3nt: TGTGCCTGGAGTGCCCTGCCCGGGGGTTCACCCCTCCACTTT
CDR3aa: CAWSALPGGSPLHF

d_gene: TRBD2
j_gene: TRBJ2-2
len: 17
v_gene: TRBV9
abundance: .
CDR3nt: TGTGCCAGCAGCGTAGATTCCGGGGGGGCCCACACCGGGGAGCTGTTTTTT
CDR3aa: CASSVDSGGAHTGELFF

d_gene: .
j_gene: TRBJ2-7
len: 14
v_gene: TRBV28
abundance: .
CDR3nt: TGTGCCAGCAGTCCTCAGAACATCCCCTACGAGCAGTACTTC
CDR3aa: CASSPQNIPYEQYF

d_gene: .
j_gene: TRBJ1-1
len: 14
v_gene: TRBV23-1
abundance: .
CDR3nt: TGCGCCAGCAGTCAATCTTTCAAGAACACTGAAGCTTTCTTT
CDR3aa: CASSQSFKNTEAFF

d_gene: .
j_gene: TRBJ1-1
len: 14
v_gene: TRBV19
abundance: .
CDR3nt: TGTGCCAGTAGCGCCGGGACGGAGAACACTGAAGCTTTCTTT
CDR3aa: CASSAGTENTEAFF

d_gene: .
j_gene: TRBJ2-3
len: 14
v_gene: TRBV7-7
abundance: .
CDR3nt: TGTGCTAGCAGCTTACAGCCCCCCCCAGATACGCAGTATTTT
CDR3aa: CASSLQPPPDTQYF

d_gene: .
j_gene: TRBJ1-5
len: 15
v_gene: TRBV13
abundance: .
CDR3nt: TGTGCCAGCAGCTCCAGAGGGAGTCAGGTTCAGCCCCAGCATTTT
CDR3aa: CASSSRGSQVQPQHF

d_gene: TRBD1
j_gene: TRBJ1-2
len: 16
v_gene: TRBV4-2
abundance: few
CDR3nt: TGTGCCAGCAGCCAGGAAGGACAGGCTCGGGACTATGGCTACACCTTC
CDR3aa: CASSQEGQARDYGYTF

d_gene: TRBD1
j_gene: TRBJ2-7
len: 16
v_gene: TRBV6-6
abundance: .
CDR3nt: TGTGCCAGCAGTTCCCCGGGACAGGGGTCCTCCTACGAGCAGTACTTC
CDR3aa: CASSSPGQGSSYEQYF

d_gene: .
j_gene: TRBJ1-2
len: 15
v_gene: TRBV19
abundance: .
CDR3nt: TGTGCCAGTAGAAGTCTGACGGGAGTAGTCTATGGCTACACCTTC
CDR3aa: CASRSLTGVVYGYTF

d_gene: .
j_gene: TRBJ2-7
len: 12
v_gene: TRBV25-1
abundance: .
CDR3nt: TGTGCCAGCAGTGACGGAATCTACGAGCAGTACTTC
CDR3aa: CASSDGIYEQYF

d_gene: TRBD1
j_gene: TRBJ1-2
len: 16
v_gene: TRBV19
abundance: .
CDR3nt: TGTGCCAGTAGTGCCCCCTGGACAGGGGGCTACTATGGCTACACCTTC
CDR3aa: CASSAPWTGGYYGYTF

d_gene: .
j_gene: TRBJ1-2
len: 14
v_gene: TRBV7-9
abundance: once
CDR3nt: TGTGCCAGCAGCCCTCCTTGGGGAAACTATGGCTACACCTTC
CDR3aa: CASSPPWGNYGYTF

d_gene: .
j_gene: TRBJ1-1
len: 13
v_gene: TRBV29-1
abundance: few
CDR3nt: TGCAGCGTTGGACAGCTACAGAACACTGAAGCTTTCTTT
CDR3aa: CSVGQLQNTEAFF

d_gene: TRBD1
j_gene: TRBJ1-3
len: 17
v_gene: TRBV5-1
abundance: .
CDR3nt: TGCGCCAGCAGCTTGGCCCGGGGGGACAGCTCTGGAAACACCATATATTTT
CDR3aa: CASSLARGDSSGNTIYF

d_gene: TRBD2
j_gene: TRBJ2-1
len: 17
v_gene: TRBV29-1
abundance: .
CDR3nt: TGCAGCGGTATAGTGTTAGCGGGGGCCGCAGCCTACAATGAGCAGTTCTTC
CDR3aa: CSGIVLAGAAAYNEQFF

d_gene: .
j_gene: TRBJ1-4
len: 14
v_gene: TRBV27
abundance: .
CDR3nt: TGTGCCAGCAGTAAGTTGGGAGTATCTGAAAAACTGTTTTTT
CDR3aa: CASSKLGVSEKLFF

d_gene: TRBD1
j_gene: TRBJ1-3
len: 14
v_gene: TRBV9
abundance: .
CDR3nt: TGTGCCAGCAGTCCCCAGGGACAGGGAAGTGCCATATATTTT
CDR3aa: CASSPQGQGSAIYF

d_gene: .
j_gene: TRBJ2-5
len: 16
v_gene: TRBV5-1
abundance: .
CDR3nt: TGCGCCAGCAGCGGGGATCGGGCAGGACCGGAGGAGACCCAGTACTTC
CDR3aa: CASSGDRAGPEETQYF

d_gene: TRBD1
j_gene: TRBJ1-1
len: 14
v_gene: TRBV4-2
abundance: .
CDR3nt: TGTGCCAGCAGTATTGACAGGGGATCGACTGAAGCTTTCTTT
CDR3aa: CASSIDRGSTEAFF

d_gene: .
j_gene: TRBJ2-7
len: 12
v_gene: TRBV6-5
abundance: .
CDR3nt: TGTGCCAGCAGTTCCGTTCGATACGAGCAGTACTTC
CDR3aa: CASSSVRYEQYF

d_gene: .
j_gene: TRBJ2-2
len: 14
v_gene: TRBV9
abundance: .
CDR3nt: TGTGCCAGCAGCGTCAATCCGAACACCGGGGAGCTGTTTTTT
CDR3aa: CASSVNPNTGELFF

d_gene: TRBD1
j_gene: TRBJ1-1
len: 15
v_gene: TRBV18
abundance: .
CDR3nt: TGTGCCAGCTCACCAGGACAGGGTCTGAACACTGAAGCTTTCTTT
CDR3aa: CASSPGQGLNTEAFF

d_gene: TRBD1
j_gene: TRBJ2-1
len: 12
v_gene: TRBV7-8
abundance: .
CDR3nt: TGTGCCAGCAGCCCACAGGGGGGAGTGCAGTTCTTC
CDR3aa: CASSPQGGVQFF

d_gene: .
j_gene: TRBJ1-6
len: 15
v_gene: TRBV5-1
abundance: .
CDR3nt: TGCGCCAGCAGCTTGACCGCCACACCGGATTCACCCCTCCACTTT
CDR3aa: CASSLTATPDSPLHF

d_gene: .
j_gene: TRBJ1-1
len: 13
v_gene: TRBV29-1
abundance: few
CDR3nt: TGCAGCGTTGGAGCCGGGAGGAACACTGAAGCTTTCTTT
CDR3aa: CSVGAGRNTEAFF

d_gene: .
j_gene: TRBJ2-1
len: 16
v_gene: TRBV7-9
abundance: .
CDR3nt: TGTGCCAGCAGCCCCCCCTCCGGGTCTACCTACAATGAGCAGTTCTTC
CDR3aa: CASSPPSGSTYNEQFF

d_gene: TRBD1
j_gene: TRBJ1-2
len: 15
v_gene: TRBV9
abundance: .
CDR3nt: TGTGCCAGCAGCGTCCCCGGGACAGGGATGGGTGGCTACACCTTC
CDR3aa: CASSVPGTGMGGYTF

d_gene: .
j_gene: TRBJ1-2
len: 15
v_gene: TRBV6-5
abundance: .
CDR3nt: TGTGCCAGCAGCTTAACCCGGGACGCCGTTCGGGGCTACACCTTC
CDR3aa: CASSLTRDAVRGYTF

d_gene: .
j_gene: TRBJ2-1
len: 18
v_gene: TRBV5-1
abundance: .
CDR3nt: TGCGCCAGCAGCTTGGAATTAAGGGGCGTTAGCTCCTACAATGAGCAGTTCTTC
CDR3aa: CASSLELRGVSSYNEQFF

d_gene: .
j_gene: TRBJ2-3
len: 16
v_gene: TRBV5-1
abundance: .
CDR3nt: TGCGCCAGCAGCTTGGAAGGGGTCGTTAGCACAGATACGCAGTATTTT
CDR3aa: CASSLEGVVSTDTQYF

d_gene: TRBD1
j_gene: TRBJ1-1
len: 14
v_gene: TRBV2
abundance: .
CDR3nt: TGTGCCAGCAGCGGACAGGGGAGAGACACTGAAGCTTTCTTT
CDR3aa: CASSGQGRDTEAFF

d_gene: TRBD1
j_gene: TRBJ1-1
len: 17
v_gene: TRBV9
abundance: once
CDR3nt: TGTGCCAGCAGCAACTCCCCGGGACAGATAATGAACACTGAAGCTTTCTTT
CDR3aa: CASSNSPGQIMNTEAFF

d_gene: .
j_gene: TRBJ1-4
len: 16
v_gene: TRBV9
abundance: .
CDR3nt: TGTGCCAGCAGCGTCAAGCAGGGGTTGCGGGGTGAAAAACTGTTTTTT
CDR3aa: CASSVKQGLRGEKLFF